Listed below are T cell receptor beta chains from one sample, sequenced in a study of blood T cell repertoires in COVID-19. Some clones are missing from TCRdb's copy, which holds only in-frame ones; the method was immunoSEQ multiplex PCR. The repertoire holds about 410,000 clones, with just over 85% as singletons. The sample taken for sequencing was peripheral blood. These receptors were collected from a woman aged 25 to 39 with active or convalescent COVID-19. CDR3s include the opening cysteine and the closing phenylalanine or tryptophan. The D gene is left open where the match is weak. The size field is filled for only some rows; it gives once, few, many or a size class.

size	V	J	D	CDR3	DNA
NA	TRBV19	TRBJ1-2	NA	CASSPTPEGYGYTF	TGTGCCAGTAGTCCCACCCCCGAGGGCTATGGCTACACCTTC
NA	TRBV6-1	TRBJ2-4	NA	CASSEFGAVGNIQYF	TGTGCCAGCAGTGAATTTGGGGCAGTAGGAAACATTCAGTACTTC
NA	TRBV6-2/TRBV6-3	TRBJ2-6	TRBD1	CASSPKPGQAFTGANVLTF	TGTGCCAGCAGTCCGAAACCGGGACAGGCGTTTACCGGGGCCAACGTCCTGACTTTC
NA	TRBV9	TRBJ2-7	NA	CASSGYTDEQYF	TGTGCCAGCAGCGGATATACAGACGAGCAGTACTTC
few	TRBV10-3	TRBJ2-7	NA	CAISESTVYEQYF	TGTGCCATCAGTGAGTCCACGGTCTACGAGCAGTACTTC
NA	TRBV10-2	TRBJ1-4	NA	CASSAGVEGEKLFF	TGCGCCAGCAGTGCCGGGGTGGAGGGTGAAAAACTGTTTTTT
NA	TRBV10-1	TRBJ2-3	NA	CASSESRLLTDTQYF	TGCGCCAGCAGTGAGTCGAGACTACTCACAGATACGCAGTATTTT
NA	TRBV6-1	TRBJ1-5	NA	CASSEARVVQHF	TGTGCCAGCAGTGAAGCGAGGGTCGTCCAGCATTTT
NA	TRBV5-6	TRBJ2-1	TRBD2	CASSNGLAGFNEQFF	TGTGCCAGCAGTAATGGACTAGCGGGTTTCAATGAGCAGTTCTTC
few	TRBV19	TRBJ1-4	NA	CASRTRATNEKLFF	TGTGCCAGTAGAACCAGGGCAACTAATGAAAAACTGTTTTTT
few	TRBV18	TRBJ1-4	TRBD1	CASSRTGSNEKLFF	TGTGCCAGCTCACGGACAGGATCTAATGAAAAACTGTTTTTT
NA	TRBV19	TRBJ2-7	NA	CASSIGQGSGYEQYF	TGTGCCAGTAGTATCGGTCAGGGGTCCGGCTACGAGCAGTACTTC
NA	TRBV11-2	TRBJ1-2	NA	CASSPIKRDYTNYGYTF	TGTGCCAGCAGCCCCATTAAACGCGACTACACTAACTATGGCTACACCTTC
NA	TRBV15	TRBJ2-2	NA	CATSVDVSGELFF	TGTGCCACCAGTGTAGATGTGTCCGGGGAGCTGTTTTTT
NA	TRBV18	TRBJ2-3	TRBD2	CASSTREGKPDTQYF	TGTGCCAGCTCAACCCGGGAGGGGAAGCCAGATACGCAGTATTTT
NA	TRBV2	TRBJ2-3	NA	CASSEGHGGDTQYF	TGTGCCAGCAGTGAGGGACACGGTGGGGATACGCAGTATTTT
many	TRBV7-7	TRBJ2-2	TRBD2	CASSLGVAGPLETGELFF	TGTGCCAGCAGCTTAGGGGTAGCGGGACCCCTGGAAACCGGGGAGCTGTTTTTT
NA	TRBV30	TRBJ2-3	NA	CAWSVRGGTDTQYF	TGTGCCTGGAGTGTACGCGGAGGCACAGATACGCAGTATTTT
NA	TRBV5-1	TRBJ1-1	NA	CASSLLAGAGTEAFF	TGCGCCAGCAGCTTGCTCGCGGGGGCCGGGACTGAAGCTTTCTTT
NA	TRBV5-4	TRBJ2-3	TRBD2	CASSPGLAGATDTQYF	TGTGCCAGCAGCCCGGGACTAGCGGGAGCGACAGATACGCAGTATTTT
NA	TRBV4-1	TRBJ1-2	NA	CASSQDQGSYGYTF	TGCGCCAGCAGCCAAGATCAGGGAAGCTATGGCTACACCTTC
NA	TRBV7-9	TRBJ2-1	TRBD1	CASSLLTGGYNEQFF	TGTGCCAGCAGCTTACTTACAGGGGGATACAATGAGCAGTTCTTC
NA	TRBV5-1	TRBJ2-1	TRBD2	CASSLAPTSGSYNEQFF	TGCGCCAGCAGCTTGGCCCCTACTAGCGGGAGTTACAATGAGCAGTTCTTC
once	TRBV2	TRBJ1-5	NA	CASSRVSNQPQHF	TGTGCCAGCAGCAGGGTTAGCAATCAGCCCCAGCATTTT
NA	TRBV5-6	TRBJ2-7	NA	CASSLGRSEQYF	TGTGCCAGCAGCTTGGGGCGGAGTGAGCAGTACTTC
NA	TRBV3-1/TRBV3-2	TRBJ1-2	TRBD1	CASSQDSDRAGYTF	TGTGCCAGCAGCCAAGACTCCGACAGGGCGGGCTACACCTTC
NA	TRBV19	TRBJ1-3	TRBD1	CASSTWTGVGNTIYF	TGTGCCAGTAGTACATGGACAGGGGTTGGAAACACCATATATTTT
NA	TRBV2	TRBJ2-6	TRBD2	CASRGLAGVSGANVLTF	TGTGCCAGCAGAGGACTAGCGGGGGTATCTGGGGCCAACGTCCTGACTTTC
NA	TRBV11-3	TRBJ1-1	TRBD1	CASSSRTGSSTEAFF	TGTGCCAGCAGCTCTCGGACAGGGTCAAGCACTGAAGCTTTCTTT
NA	TRBV7-8	TRBJ1-1	TRBD1	CASSWDRGPGWDEAFF	TGTGCCAGCAGTTGGGACAGGGGGCCAGGTTGGGATGAAGCTTTCTTT
NA	TRBV27	TRBJ1-2	NA	CASSITGGASYGYTF	TGTGCCAGCAGTATCACTGGGGGGGCTAGCTATGGCTACACCTTC
NA	TRBV6-5	TRBJ2-2	TRBD1	CASSQDRVGPGELFF	TGTGCCAGCAGTCAGGACAGGGTAGGGCCCGGGGAGCTGTTTTTT
NA	TRBV7-9	TRBJ2-5	TRBD2	CASSPREEETQYF	TGTGCCAGCAGCCCCCGGGAGGAAGAGACCCAGTACTTC
NA	TRBV27	TRBJ2-7	NA	CASTPEGGSYEQYF	TGTGCCAGCACCCCGGAAGGGGGAAGCTACGAGCAGTACTTC
NA	TRBV6-1	TRBJ2-1	NA	CASSEARQGDEQFF	TGTGCCAGCAGTGAAGCGCGCCAGGGCGATGAGCAGTTCTTC
NA	TRBV2	TRBJ2-7	NA	CASSEGQPYEQYF	TGTGCCAGCAGTGAAGGACAGCCCTACGAGCAGTACTTC
once	TRBV27	TRBJ2-2	TRBD1	CASKLTGGFTGELFF	TGTGCCAGCAAGTTGACAGGGGGCTTCACCGGGGAGCTGTTTTTT
NA	TRBV6-5	TRBJ2-3	NA	CASSHWSGSHPDTQYF	TGTGCCAGCAGTCACTGGAGCGGGTCTCATCCAGATACGCAGTATTTT
NA	TRBV27	TRBJ2-3	TRBD2	CASRLLGSGMSDTQYF	TGTGCCAGCCGTTTGCTCGGTAGCGGGATGTCAGATACGCAGTATTTT
few	TRBV6-5	TRBJ1-1	NA	CASSYSRRAEAFF	TGTGCCAGCAGTTACTCCCGCCGCGCTGAAGCTTTCTTT
NA	TRBV5-4	TRBJ1-1	NA	CASSLGQLTEAFF	TGTGCCAGCAGCTTGGGGCAGTTAACTGAAGCTTTCTTT
NA	TRBV28	TRBJ1-5	TRBD1	CASRRTGALNQPQHF	TGTGCCAGCAGAAGGACAGGGGCGCTCAATCAGCCCCAGCATTTT
NA	TRBV6-1	TRBJ2-2	TRBD1	CASSDRDRGTGELFF	TGTGCCAGCAGTGATCGGGACAGGGGCACCGGGGAGCTGTTTTTT
NA	TRBV19	TRBJ1-2	NA	CASSNGGGDGGYTF	TGTGCCAGTAGTAACGGAGGTGGCGACGGGGGCTACACCTTC